The next 14 T cell receptor beta chains were all read from a single sample in a study of T cells after yellow fever vaccination. TCRdb re-called the 5' RACE reads with MiXCR, one entry per CDR3 protein. In the table there are about 69,000 distinct CDR3 sequences, 5% to 6.5% of which are singletons. The source was CD4+ T cells sorted from PBMCs, collected more than 14 days after the first yellow fever vaccination. The receptors were gathered from a man younger than 35 who received the YFV17D yellow fever vaccine.

This clonotype showed up many times. J is TRBJ2-4 and V is TRBV6-5, with 7 positions matching TRBD2. In germline, CDR1 is MNHEY, CDR2 SVGAGI. The V gene end was trimmed by 6 bases and the J gene end by 12 bases; junction bases not matched to a gene: 2. There are 10 residues in the CDR3. The DNA of the CDR3 is TGTGCCAGCAGGGGGGGGACTCAGTACTTC. Protein: CASRGGTQYF.

This clonotype was seen repeatedly, ten times or more. This rearrangement joins TRBV5-6 to TRBJ2-5, with D uncertain. V dropped 4 bases and J dropped 14 bases, with 15 bases sitting between them. Germline V lookup: CDR1 SGHDT, CDR2 YYEEEE. This CDR3 spans 11 amino acids. The CDR3 DNA sequence: TGTGCCAGCAGCACCTGCCCGTATAGCTACTTC. Translated, it gives CASSTCPYSYF. Together with reference TRBV5-6 and TRBJ2-5, the CDR3 gives the full variable domain: DAGVTQSPTHLIKTRGQQVTLRCSPKSGHDTVSWYQQALGQGPQFIFQYYEEEERQRGNFPDRFSGHQFPNYSSELNVNALLLGDSALYLCASSTCPYSYFGPGTRLLVL.

This clonotype appeared many times. The chain carries TRBV6-6 and TRBJ2-4; 13 bases fit TRBD2. J gave up 8 bases and V 5 bases, and 9 bases lay outside the gene matches. The CDR3 loop spans 16 amino acids. The germline V gene encodes CDR1 MNHNY and CDR2 SVGAGI (reference sequence). The CDR3 protein is CASSPGLAGAMDIQYF. The CDR3 DNA sequence: TGTGCCAGCAGTCCCGGACTAGCGGGGGCTATGGACATTCAGTACTTC.

This clonotype was picked up many times. J is TRBJ1-3 and V is TRBV5-1, with D possibly matching TRBD1 (5 bases). The V end lost 6 bases, the J end lost 2 bases, and 12 bases lay between the germline ends. Per germline, CDR1 SGHRS and CDR2 YFSETQ. The CDR3 runs to 14 residues. The CDR3: CASKGDLAGNTIYF. The DNA for the CDR3 is TGCGCCAGCAAAGGGGACCTCGCTGGAAACACCATATATTTT. The entire variable domain, with the rest obtained from reference TRBV5-1 and TRBJ1-3, is as follows: KAGVTQTPRYLIKTRGQQVTLSCSPISGHRSVSWYQQTPGQGLQFLFEYFSETQRNKGNFPGRFSGRQFSNSRSEMNVSTLELGDSALYLCASKGDLAGNTIYFGEGSWLTVV.

This clonotype was found many times. The DNA of the CDR3 is TGCGCCAGCAGCTTTAGTCCGGGCAATCAGCCCCAGCATTTT. It codes for CASSFSPGNQPQHF. The rearrangement uses TRBV5-1 and TRBJ1-5; D not certain. The CDR3 is made up of 14 amino acids. V lost 2 bases to trimming and J lost 2 bases, with 8 bases between them. The germline CDR1 and CDR2 sequences are SGHRS and YFSETQ. Using reference TRBV5-1 and TRBJ1-5 for the parts outside the CDR3, the full variable domain is KAGVTQTPRYLIKTRGQQVTLSCSPISGHRSVSWYQQTPGQGLQFLFEYFSETQRNKGNFPGRFSGRQFSNSRSEMNVSTLELGDSALYLCASSFSPGNQPQHFGDGTRLSIL.

The sample holds many counts of this clonotype. The CDR3 region is CASSPGHGGLTISPLHF. CDR3 sequence (DNA): TGCGCCAGCAGCCCCGGGCATGGGGGCTTAACGATTTCACCCCTCCACTTT. The gene calls are TRBV5-1 and TRBJ1-6, with a tentative D call TRBD1 (6 bases). V lost 4 bases to trimming and J lost 9 bases, with 23 bases between them. Looked up from germline, CDR1 is SGHRS and CDR2 is YFSETQ. This CDR3 comprises 17 residues.

This clonotype was picked up many times. The V gene is TRBV20-1, the J gene TRBJ2-7, with 7 nucleotides matching TRBD1. The CDR3 sequence is 14 residues long. Per the germline V gene, CDR1 is DFQATT and CDR2 is SNEGSKA (reference sequence). After removal of 6 bases from V and 3 bases from J, the junction contained 11 bases not matched to a gene. CDR3 in DNA: TGCAGTGCAAGACCCGGGACAGAGGTCTACGAGCAGTACTTC. This encodes CSARPGTEVYEQYF.

This clonotype was seen at least ten times. The gene calls are TRBV5-1 and TRBJ2-2; D is perhaps TRBD1 or TRBD2 (5 bases each). CDR1 and CDR2 from the germline V gene are SGHRS and YFSETQ. The CDR3 loop spans 18 amino acids. The V end lost 1 base, the J end lost 4 bases, and 20 bases lay between the germline ends. The CDR3 region has the DNA TGCGCCAGCAGCTTGTCAGGGTCGAGGGTTTCGAGCACCGGGGAGCTGTTTTTT. It yields the protein CASSLSGSRVSSTGELFF.

This clonotype was seen ten or more times. CDR3 DNA sequence: TGTGCCATCAGCAACCGACAGGGCCAAGAGACCCAGTACTTC. Amino acid sequence: CAISNRQGQETQYF. V gene TRBV10-3 combines with J gene TRBJ2-5; TRBD1 matches 7 bases. The CDR3 length is 14 residues. V was clipped by 6 bases and J by 1 base; unmatched bases: 5. Germline CDR1 is ENHRY and CDR2 is SYGVKD.

This clonotype was counted ten times or more. CDR3 DNA: TGCGCCAGCAGCTTGAGCGGGGCTTATACGCAGTATTTT. Amino acids: CASSLSGAYTQYF. This chain joins TRBV5-1 and TRBJ2-3; TRBD2 matches at 7 bases. CDR1 SGHRS and CDR2 YFSETQ come from the germline V gene. CDR3 length equals 13 residues. V shed 1 base and J 7 bases; nucleotides not matched to a gene: 3.

This clonotype was observed at least ten times. This chain connects TRBV7-9 to TRBJ1-2; D unclear. Trimming cost V 5 bases and J 4 bases, with 8 bases left between them. The V gene's germline CDR1 is SEHNR and CDR2 FQNEAQ (reference sequence). The CDR3 totals 12 residues. Here the CDR3 reads CASSPSFYGYTF. In DNA, the CDR3 is TGTGCCAGCAGCCCATCTTTCTATGGCTACACCTTC.

This clonotype has a count of ten or more. The V call is TRBV5-1, the J call TRBJ2-1; D is ambiguous. The V and J ends lost 0 bases and 6 bases respectively, with 25 bases between them. This CDR3 has 19 residues. CDR1 SGHRS and CDR2 YFSETQ come from the germline V gene. The CDR3 DNA sequence: TGCGCCAGCAGCTTGGGGTCGGGTTTTCCGTCGTTCACACTCAATGAGCAGTTCTTC. Residues: CASSLGSGFPSFTLNEQFF.

This clonotype was detected ten times or more. The rearrangement links TRBV24-1 to TRBJ1-2; possibly TRBD1 for D (5 bases). The germline CDR1 and CDR2 sequences are KGHDR and SFDVKD. V gave up 5 bases and J gave up 6 bases, with 15 bases separating them. The CDR3 consists of 14 residues. The CDR3 loop reads CATSGGRGYDGYTF. The CDR3 DNA sequence: TGTGCCACCAGTGGAGGAAGGGGCTATGATGGCTACACCTTC.

Comments on this clonotype: A much more abundant neighbour one base away suggests this may be a read error. V is TRBV7-8 and J is TRBJ2-7; D assignment may be TRBD1 or TRBD2 (5 bases each). V was trimmed by 4 bases and J by 7 bases, leaving 17 bases between them. The CDR3 extends over 14 amino acids. The germline V gene has CDR1 SGHVS and CDR2 FQNEAQ. CDR3 DNA: TGTGCCAGCAGCTCCCCGGGACCAGCTGAAGAGCAGTACTTC. Translation: CASSSPGPAEEQYF.